The T cell receptor beta chain described here comes from a study of CD8+ T cells in alopecia areata (dated by TCRdb to the late 2010s). The study in broad terms: Treated patients were enrolled in an open-label pilot trial of oral tofacitinib, 5 to 10 mg twice daily, for moderate-to-severe alopecia areata. Tofacitinib was administered for 6 to 18 months, and 6 months of follow-up off drug were then conducted to assess delayed response and recurrence. To study T cell clonal expansion in alopecia areata, the researchers applied high-throughput TCRbeta sequencing to both the C3H/HeJ mouse model and human patients. Scalp tissue and sorted CD4+ and CD8+ peripheral blood T cells from patchy and totalis/universalis alopecia areata patients and from healthy controls were covered by human TCRbeta sequencing. Patients on tofacitinib were biopsied at baseline and after 4 and 24 weeks of treatment, and several of the patients also had a later scalp biopsy. Scalp clonality was compared across normal scalp (n=4), patchy alopecia areata scalp (n=8), and alopecia totalis/universalis scalp (n=8). RNA was obtained with the PAXgene miRNA kit for fixed scalp, the miRNeasy kit for PBMCs, and the RNeasy kit for mouse skin. TCRbeta CDR3 regions were amplified by immunoSEQ multiplex PCR using 35 Vbeta forward and 13 Jbeta reverse primers. General findings and caveats noted by the study authors: Shared TCR sequences between patients were less evident than in mice, which may be partly attributable to HLA diversity in the patient population. Scalp TCR repertoire analysis is complicated because resident alphabeta T cells in normal human skin are also sequenced, whereas mouse skin is dominated by gammadelta T cells. Lesional scalp, especially in alopecia totalis/universalis, showed higher clonality and more expanded CD8+ clones than normal scalp, suggesting antigenic drive.

Receptors were amplified or captured by the immunoSEQ multiplex PCR assay. To provide template for TCR sequencing, every sample had RNA extracted and reverse transcribed into cDNA. First-strand cDNA was synthesized with SuperScript III using a 2:1 mix of oligo-dT and random hexamers. A synthetic immune receptor repertoire was used to assess amplification bias, and residual bias was removed computationally. In the authors' own workflow: Raw reads were preprocessed for error removal, and CDR3 was defined according to IMGT conventions as running from the conserved cysteine to phenylalanine. Clonality was calculated as 1 minus Shannon entropy normalized by log2 of the number of productive unique TCRs. Whether scalp clones were CD4 or CD8 was inferred by matching scalp TCRbeta sequences against CD4 and CD8 repertoires sorted from blood. TCRdb limited this immuneACCESS table to in-frame rearrangements with V and J called. A share of clones is missing; checked studies link under half to unresolved V genes, and the rest is unexplained. V, J and clone size were drawn from that table, and D and trimming were deduced from the DNA. The sample table contains 140,000 to 150,000 clones; only one count was recorded for approximately 45% of them. The ten most abundant clones make up about 6.3% of the sample.

The CDR3 goes from the cysteine to the phenylalanine over 14 residues. Only the CDR3 region is kept as DNA, spanning 42 bases read in frame from base 1. CDR1 and CDR2 are read off the germline V gene as SNHLY and FYNNEI. Trimming at the junction amounts to 7 bases on V and 2 bases on J, and the germline ends lie 12 bases apart. Peripheral blood and lesional scalp punch biopsies were obtained from patients with alopecia areata. PBMCs were separated by density centrifugation and stained for CD3, CD4 and CD8, after which CD4+ and CD8+ T cells were sorted on a FACSAria. The count of this clone is one. Which antigen it targets is not known. Base-call qualities are not available, and no considerably larger clone is one nucleotide away.

This sequence uses TRBV2 and TRBJ1-5; no D segment can be confidently identified. The sample taken for sequencing was CD4+ T cells sorted from blood. The sequence came from a human donor with alopecia areata. This receptor has the CDR3 CASMTRAGNQPQHF. The DNA sequence is as follows: TGTGCCAGCATGACAAGGGCGGGCAATCAGCCCCAGCATTTT. With the rest looked up from the reference TRBV2 and TRBJ1-5 genes rather than sequenced, the full variable domain is EPEVTQTPSHQVTQMGQEVILRCVPISNHLYFYWYRQILGQKVEFLVSFYNNEISEKSEIFDDQFSVERPDGSNFTLKIRSTKLEDSAMYFCASMTRAGNQPQHFGDGTRLSIL.